The next 4 T cell receptor beta chains were all read from a single sample in a study of T-cell reconstitution after alpha-beta-depleted transplantation in children. Unique molecular identifiers were incorporated into the prepared TCRbeta library. Each CDR3 protein is one row after TCRdb ran MiXCR on the PCR reads. The table lists just over 950,000 distinct CDR3 sequences, 25% to 30% of them singletons, with under 30% in the top ten. The starting material was PBMCs, mostly from graft donor cells, obtained 360 days after TCRalphabeta/CD19-depleted stem cell transplant. Every receptor here comes from a boy in the first two years of life who had a stem cell transplant for SCID, so the T cells may come from the graft donor.

This clonotype was detected only once. The chain uses TRBV5-1 and TRBJ2-3; 9 bases match TRBD1. V dropped 1 base and J dropped 6; count of bases not matched to a gene: 3. Germline V gene lookup returns CDR1 SGHRS and CDR2 YFSETQ. The CDR3 contains 14 residues. The CDR3 sequence is CASSLTGGRDTQYF. CDR3 coding DNA: TGCGCCAGCAGCTTGACAGGGGGCAGGGATACGCAGTATTTT.

The chain has TRBV27 and TRBJ1-5; 7 bases match TRBD1. The germline V gene has CDR1 MNHEY and CDR2 SMNVEV (reference sequence). Trimming took 8 bases from V and 7 from J; bases not matched to a gene: 14. This CDR3 has 15 residues. The CDR3 protein is CASQLLQGRGQPQHF. The CDR3 coding sequence is TGTGCCAGCCAATTGCTTCAGGGCAGGGGGCAGCCCCAGCATTTT.

The chain uses TRBV11-1 and TRBJ1-2; D gene unclear. CDR1 SGHAT and CDR2 FQDESV come from the germline V gene (reference sequence). The CDR3 loop spans 17 amino acids. Trimming pared 1 base from V and 0 bases from J, leaving 15 bases between. This CDR3 is CASSLEGSRGANYGYTF. DNA of the CDR3: TGTGCCAGCAGCTTAGAAGGGAGTCGTGGAGCTAACTATGGCTACACCTTC.

The J gene is TRBJ2-1, the V gene TRBV5-1; 9 nucleotides agree with TRBD1. The germline gives CDR1 SGHRS, CDR2 YFSETQ. This CDR3 contains 14 residues. Germline trimming cut 4 bases from V and 9 bases from J; bases unmatched to any gene: 8. In nucleotides, the CDR3 is TGCGCCAGCAGCCGGGACAGGGTAAGCGGTGAGCAGTTCTTC. Protein: CASSRDRVSGEQFF.